This T cell receptor (beta chain) was identified in a study of cytomegalovirus exposure and HLA in healthy donors. Study outcomes and limitations: For presence/absence analyses, sequencing depth was assumed to be roughly uniform across donors. When analyzed later, a missense DCLRE1C variant was found to be linked to TCR beta V- and J-gene trimming.

PCR primers comprised 60 Vbeta and 13 Jbeta primers. This table comes from immunoSEQ multiplex PCR, and its TCRdb copy is limited to in-frame clones, with some not included. The sample holds 130,000 to 150,000 clones; 73% are singletons and the top ten take 1% to 1.5%. A few counts support this clone. Its cognate antigen is unknown. At one end the junction does not follow the germline gene, possibly because of a read error. The CDR3 has 12 amino acids. Germline CDR1 reads SSHAT; CDR2 reads FNYEAQ (reference sequence). This TCR was sampled from a woman between 40 and 50 years old in good health and CMV-seronegative. Material for sequencing was PBMCs. The chain combines TRBV7-7 with TRBJ1-3; D might be TRBD1 (5 bases). In DNA form, the CDR3 reads TGTGCTAGCAGCAACAACGGGGGCACCATATATTTT. Translating it yields CASSNNGGTIYF.